The sequence of this T cell receptor beta chain was determined in a study of T cells in Graves' hyperthyroidism and ophthalmopathy. Overall study results and limits: Blood also carried most thyroid clonotypes expanded above 0.001.

About this clonotype itself: The target antigen is unknown.

Germline values: CDR1 SGHAT, CDR2 FQNNGV. The CDR3 extends over 15 amino acids. With V trimmed by 5 bases and J by 7 bases, 8 bases remained unmatched. Newly diagnosed hyperthyroidism patients aged 18 to 65 years had disease lasting under 2 months. The PBMCs were sourced from fresh peripheral blood (10 ml). TCR beta CDR3 region amplification was performed from RNA transcripts. A set of HTBI primers served as the primers for a first-round RT-PCR of the TCR CDR3. From the multiplex PCR reads, TCRdb called clonotypes with MiXCR, one entry per CDR3 protein. The profile shows 200,000 to 250,000 distinct CDR3 sequences, over 15% of them singletons.

The receptor was isolated from a man between 50 and 59 years old with Graves' hyperthyroidism. The chain combines TRBV11-2 with TRBJ1-5, with TRBD1 matching 10 bases. The sample comprised blood. This CDR3 is CASSLGTGVGQPQHF. The CDR3 bases are TGTGCCAGCAGCCTCGGGACAGGGGTTGGACAGCCCCAGCATTTT.